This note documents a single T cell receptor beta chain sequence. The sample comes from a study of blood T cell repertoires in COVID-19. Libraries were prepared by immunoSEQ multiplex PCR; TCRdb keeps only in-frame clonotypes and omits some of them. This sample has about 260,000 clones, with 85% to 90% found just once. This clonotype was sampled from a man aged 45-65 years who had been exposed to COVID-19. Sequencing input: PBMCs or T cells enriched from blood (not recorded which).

The CDR3 sequence is CAWSVTVNQPQHF. The CDR3 DNA is TGTGCCTGGAGTGTAACAGTCAATCAGCCCCAGCATTTT. V gene TRBV30 combines with J gene TRBJ1-5; D gene uncertain. The CDR3 spans 13 residues. The germline V gene encodes CDR1 GTSNPN and CDR2 SVGIG (reference sequence). V lost 0 bases and J 3 bases, leaving 6 bases between the germline ends.